A single sample is the source of the 25 T cell receptor beta chains below, sequenced in a study of cytomegalovirus exposure and HLA in healthy donors. PCR involved 60 Vbeta and 13 Jbeta primers. Clones were read by immunoSEQ multiplex PCR, and TCRdb kept only the in-frame ones, dropping some. In the table there are fewer than 250,000 clones, roughly 90% of which are singletons. Sequenced input: PBMCs. The receptor source for this set is a boy aged 2 to 9 in good health and CMV-seronegative.

The chain has TRBV27 and TRBJ1-2; no definite D call. V shed 0 bases and J shed 2 bases, with 4 bases lying between them. This CDR3 comprises 13 residues. Germline CDR1 is MNHEY and CDR2 is SMNVEV (reference sequence). Here the CDR3 reads CASSLSRNYGYTF. The DNA of the CDR3 is TGTGCCAGCAGTTTATCCAGAAACTATGGCTACACCTTC.

This rearrangement joins TRBV6-6 to TRBJ1-2; 9 bases are shared with TRBD1. The CDR3 contains 13 residues. V gave up 5 bases and J gave up 8 bases; unmatched junction bases: 6. CDR1 is MNHNY and CDR2 is SVGAGI in the germline V gene (reference sequence). The DNA for the CDR3 is TGTGCCAGCAGTCCCGGACAGGGGAACGGCTACACCTTC. This gives the protein CASSPGQGNGYTF.

About this clone itself: Compared with germline, one end of the junction differs, possibly owing to a read error. DNA of the CDR3: TGTGCCAGCAGTTTTATAACTATCTCGGACAGAGCTTCTTTC. It specifies CASSFITISDRASF. The rearrangement links TRBV5-4 to TRBJ2-7, with D possibly matching TRBD1 (6 bases). This CDR3 comprises 14 residues. CDR1 is SGHNT and CDR2 is YYREEE in the germline V gene (reference sequence).

V and J are TRBV14 and TRBJ2-5, with 11 positions matching TRBD2. The V segment lost 4 bases and the J segment 2 bases; nucleotides outside the gene matches: 3. Germline values: CDR1 SGHDN, CDR2 FVKESK. The CDR3 is made up of 15 amino acids. The CDR3 coding sequence is TGTGCCAGCAGCCTGGGACTAGCGGCACAAGAGACCCAGTACTTC. Translating gives CASSLGLAAQETQYF. Full variable domain (remainder filled in from reference TRBV14 and TRBJ2-5): EAGVTQFPSHSVIEKGQTVTLRCDPISGHDNLYWYRRVMGKEIKFLLHFVKESKQDESGMPNNRFLAERTGGTYSTLKVQPAELEDSGVYFCASSLGLAAQETQYFGPGTRLLVL.

V and J are TRBV5-1 and TRBJ2-3, with TRBD2 matching over 13 bases. The CDR3 extends over 18 amino acids. After removal of 5 bases from V and 4 bases from J, the junction contained 13 bases not matched to a gene. Per the germline V gene, CDR1 is SGHRS and CDR2 is YFSETQ. The CDR3 bases are TGCGCCAGCAGGGGGGGGACTAGCGGGATTTCTAGTCCAGATACGCAGTATTTT. Protein sequence: CASRGGTSGISSPDTQYF. The full variable domain, in which reference TRBV5-1 and TRBJ2-3 provide the parts outside the CDR3, is KAGVTQTPRYLIKTRGQQVTLSCSPISGHRSVSWYQQTPGQGLQFLFEYFSETQRNKGNFPGRFSGRQFSNSRSEMNVSTLELGDSALYLCASRGGTSGISSPDTQYFGPGTRLTVL.

This rearrangement joins TRBV5-1 to TRBJ2-1; 7 bases fit TRBD2. This CDR3 has 16 amino acids. Germline trimming cut 4 bases from V and 9 bases from J; bases unmatched to any gene: 16. From germline, CDR1 is SGHRS and CDR2 YFSETQ. The CDR3: CASSPATSPQRSEQFF. CDR3 nucleotides: TGCGCCAGCAGCCCTGCGACTAGCCCCCAAAGGAGTGAGCAGTTCTTC.

V and J are TRBV7-2 and TRBJ2-2; TRBD2 aligns across 10 bases. Germline values: CDR1 SGHTA, CDR2 FQGNSA. V gave up 5 bases and J gave up 3 bases; unmatched junction bases: 6. This CDR3 has 16 residues. CDR3 residues: CASSLLAGVYTGELFF. DNA for the CDR3: TGTGCCAGCAGCCTCCTAGCGGGAGTTTACACCGGGGAGCTGTTTTTT.

This sequence joins TRBV28 and TRBJ1-4; D is perhaps TRBD1 (5 bases). Germline V gene data show CDR1 as MDHEN and CDR2 as SYDVKM. The CDR3 is made up of 16 amino acids. V gave up 5 bases and J gave up 8 bases, with 21 bases separating them. The CDR3 is CASSPPTQGYREKLFF. The CDR3 DNA follows: TGTGCCAGCAGTCCCCCCACCCAGGGTTACAGGGAAAAACTGTTTTTT.

The chain carries TRBV7-6 and TRBJ1-4; D gene uncertain. V lost 3 bases and J 12 bases, leaving 17 bases between the germline ends. Germline V CDR1 and CDR2: SGHVS, FNYEAQ. CDR3 length: 14 residues. The DNA of the CDR3 is TGTGCCAGCAGCTTTAGATCCGGTGCGGTAGAACTGTTTTTT. Protein sequence: CASSFRSGAVELFF.

V and J are TRBV27 and TRBJ1-6; D gene uncertain. V shed 5 bases and J shed 14 bases, with 16 bases lying between them. The germline V gene has CDR1 MNHEY and CDR2 SMNVEV (reference sequence). The CDR3 runs 13 residues. The CDR3 here is CASSPTPGATLHF. CDR3 nucleotides: TGTGCCAGCAGTCCGACCCCGGGTGCCACCCTCCACTTT.

The sample holds one count of this clone. The V and J genes are TRBV27 and TRBJ1-1; 7 bases align to TRBD1. The CDR3 contains 14 residues. CDR1 is MNHEY, CDR2 SMNVEV, per germline (reference sequence). V was clipped by 6 bases and J by 7 bases; unmatched bases: 11. The CDR3: CASSSGQIIHEAFF. CDR3 nucleotides: TGTGCCAGCAGCTCGGGACAGATTATACATGAAGCTTTCTTT.

The chain recombines TRBV28 with TRBJ2-1, with unresolved D. The germline V gene encodes CDR1 MDHEN and CDR2 SYDVKM. V shed 6 bases and J shed 2 bases, with 14 bases lying between them. The CDR3 totals 15 residues. CDR3 DNA sequence: TGTGCCAGCAGCCGTTTTGGTAGTCCCTACAATGAGCAGTTCTTC. It yields the protein CASSRFGSPYNEQFF.

This sequence joins TRBV4-1 and TRBJ2-7; tentative D call: TRBD1 (5 bases). This CDR3 is built from 15 residues. Per germline, CDR1 MGHRA and CDR2 YSYEKL. V lost 0 bases and J lost 3, with 12 bases in between. CDR3 in DNA: TGCGCCAGCAGCCAAGAGTTAAGGGGAAGCTACGAGCAGTACTTC. It is translated as CASSQELRGSYEQYF.

V usage is TRBV18 and J usage is TRBJ1-1, with no clear D. Germline V gene data show CDR1 as KGHSH and CDR2 as LQKENI. This CDR3 region has 15 residues. Trimming removed 3 bases from V and 1 base from J, with 12 bases in between. The CDR3 nucleotides are TGTGCCAGCTCACCGGCTTATGCCCCGAACACTGAAGCTTTCTTT. Protein: CASSPAYAPNTEAFF.

V and J are TRBV9 and TRBJ1-2, with a tentative D call TRBD1 (6 bases). V was shortened by 0 bases and J by 0 bases, with 9 bases between the two germline ends. The germline CDR1 and CDR2 sequences are SGDLS and YYNGEE. The CDR3 covers 15 residues. The CDR3 DNA is TGTGCCAGCAGCGTAGGACAGGAGTCTAACTATGGCTACACCTTC. Translation: CASSVGQESNYGYTF.

This chain connects TRBV15 to TRBJ1-1; D not resolved. The CDR3 consists of 16 residues. Between the trimmed V and J ends, which lost 0 bases and 1 base, there was a span of 12 bases. Germline V gene sequence: CDR1 LNHNV, CDR2 YYDKDF (reference sequence). CDR3 DNA sequence: TGTGCCACCAGCAGAGACCTCGGGGTCGGGAACACTGAAGCTTTCTTT. Translation gives CATSRDLGVGNTEAFF.

The chain links TRBV7-9 to TRBJ1-5; 8 bases match TRBD1. Trimming removed 4 bases from V and 0 bases from J; junction bases left unmatched: 14. Germline V gene lookup returns CDR1 SEHNR and CDR2 FQNEAQ (reference sequence). The CDR3 is 19 residues long. The chain's CDR3 is CASSSSLIPGQDSNQPQHF. In DNA form, the CDR3 reads TGTGCCAGCAGCTCGAGCCTGATACCGGGACAGGATAGCAATCAGCCCCAGCATTTT.

The genes are TRBV6-6 and TRBJ2-7, with TRBD1 matching 7 bases. The CDR3 spans 14 residues. Germline V gives CDR1 MNHNY, CDR2 SVGAGI (reference sequence). J lost 5 bases, V lost 1 base, and 5 bases had no gene match. The CDR3 protein is CASSYWGRGNEQYF. For the CDR3, the DNA is TGTGCCAGCAGTTACTGGGGCAGGGGGAACGAGCAGTACTTC.

The chain employs TRBV9 and TRBJ2-7; 12 bases are a match to TRBD2. CDR3 length: 15 residues. Trimming at V came to 2 bases and at J to 0 bases, leaving 0 bases not matched to a gene. Germline assignment: CDR1 SGDLS and CDR2 YYNGEE. The CDR3 DNA reads TGTGCCAGCAGCGTGACTAGCGGGGGCTCCTACGAGCAGTACTTC. Encoded protein: CASSVTSGGSYEQYF.

This clone was recorded only once. The CDR3 here is CASSLVDRENIQYF. For the CDR3, the DNA is TGTGCCAGCAGCTTAGTGGACAGGGAGAACATTCAGTACTTC. The J gene is TRBJ2-4, the V gene TRBV7-8; 8 bases match TRBD1. With 1 base clipped from V and 7 bases from J, the junction kept 3 bases outside the gene matches. Germline-derived CDR1 and CDR2 are SGHVS and FQNEAQ. CDR3 length equals 14 residues.

In the case of this clone: Germline is not matched at one junction end, which may reflect a read error. V gene TRBV4-1 combines with J gene TRBJ2-3; D not resolved. This CDR3 has 12 amino acids. The germline V gene has CDR1 MGHRA and CDR2 YSYEKL. The CDR3 bases are TGCGCCAGCAGTCTGGTTTCAGATATGCAGTATTTT. Residues: CASSLVSDMQYF.

V gene TRBV5-4 combines with J gene TRBJ1-1; D unclear. The ends were cut back, 4 bases at V and 2 bases at J, with 15 bases in the middle. CDR3 size: 15 residues. From germline, CDR1 is SGHNT and CDR2 YYREEE (reference sequence). The CDR3 DNA sequence: TGTGCCAGCAGCCGTCCACGGGAGGAAAACACTGAAGCTTTCTTT. Translated, it gives CASSRPREENTEAFF. Full variable domain (rest looked up from reference TRBV5-4 and TRBJ1-1): ETGVTQSPTHLIKTRGQQVTLRCSSQSGHNTVSWYQQALGQGPQFIFQYYREEENGRGNFPPRFSGLQFPNYSSELNVNALELDDSALYLCASSRPREENTEAFFGQGTRLTVV.

The chain links TRBV6-1 to TRBJ1-5, with TRBD1 matching 7 bases. CDR3 size: 17 residues. J gave up 1 base and V 1 base, and 7 bases lay outside the gene matches. Germline V gene data show CDR1 as MNHNS and CDR2 as SASEGT. The CDR3 DNA is TGTGCCAGCAGTGAAGAGGACCTGACAGGGAGCAATCAGCCCCAGCATTTT. Translating gives CASSEEDLTGSNQPQHF.

The rearrangement links TRBV5-1 to TRBJ2-5; no clear D gene. Per the germline V gene, CDR1 is SGHRS and CDR2 is YFSETQ. V lost 0 bases, J lost 3 bases, and 9 bases lay in between. This CDR3 contains 14 residues. The CDR3 DNA follows: TGCGCCAGCAGCTTGGCCCGCAGGAAAGAGACCCAGTACTTC. Protein sequence: CASSLARRKETQYF.

V usage is TRBV28 and J usage is TRBJ1-5, with a tentative D call TRBD1 (6 bases). The CDR3 loop spans 14 amino acids. Trimming shortened V by 6 bases and J by 5 bases, and 14 bases separated the two germline ends. Per germline, CDR1 MDHEN and CDR2 SYDVKM. CDR3 in amino acids: CASSLDRFYQPQHF. Here the CDR3 DNA reads TGTGCCAGCAGCCTAGACAGGTTCTATCAGCCCCAGCATTTT.